The clone carrying this T cell receptor (beta chain) was seen once. The antigen remains undetermined. Some clones are missing from TCRdb's copy, which holds only in-frame ones; the method was immunoSEQ multiplex PCR. The sample contains 120,000 to 150,000 clones, over 75% of which appear only once. This entry comes from a study of T cell responses to AZD1222 COVID-19 vaccine. V was shortened by 3 bases and J by 4 bases, with 15 bases between the two germline ends. This CDR3 has 16 amino acids. CDR1 is LGHNA and CDR2 is YSLEER in the germline V gene. Study conclusions and caveats: Repertoires were obtained solely post-peak T cell response.

The material was peripheral blood, obtained 28 days after the second dose of the MenACWY control vaccine. The receptor comes from an adult who received the MenACWY meningococcal vaccine as a control. The chain joins TRBV4-3 to TRBJ1-4, with TRBD1 as a possible D gene (5 bases). The CDR3 coding sequence is TGCGCCAGCAGCCACCTCGGGGGGGGAGTTAATGAAAAACTGTTTTTT. As protein: CASSHLGGGVNEKLFF.